Following are 31 T cell receptor beta chains from one sample sequenced in a study of blood T cell repertoires in COVID-19. The data were produced by immunoSEQ multiplex PCR, yet TCRdb's version contains in-frame clones alone and is incomplete. The repertoire holds 200,000 to 300,000 clones, with about 80% as singletons. The sequenced sample consisted of peripheral blood. These TCRs come from a woman older than 75 with acute or convalescent COVID-19.

The rearrangement uses TRBV18 and TRBJ1-2, with 7 bases fitting TRBD1. V dropped 3 bases and J dropped 5; count of bases not matched to a gene: 9. CDR1 KGHSH and CDR2 LQKENI come from the germline V gene. The CDR3 has 15 amino acids. CDR3 DNA: TGTGCCAGCTCACCGACTGAGGGACAGATATATGGCTACACCTTC. Translating gives CASSPTEGQIYGYTF.

The chain is built from TRBV6-2 or TRBV6-3 and TRBJ2-1; D is uncertain. The germline V and J ends were trimmed by 5 bases and 2 bases, with 4 bases remaining between them. CDR3 size: 12 residues. CDR1 is MNHEY and CDR2 is SVGEGT in the germline V gene. The CDR3 spells CASSNTYNEQFF. CDR3 DNA: TGTGCCAGCAGTAACACCTACAATGAGCAGTTCTTC.

The chain is built from TRBV10-3 and TRBJ1-2; TRBD1 might be the D (5 bases). From germline, CDR1 is ENHRY and CDR2 SYGVKD. The CDR3 has 15 amino acids. Trimming removed 2 bases at V and 7 bases at J, with 17 bases between. The CDR3 bases are TGTGCCATCAGTGAGAGAAGGGAGGCAGGGAGTGGCTACACCTTC. This sequence encodes CAISERREAGSGYTF.

CDR3 sequence: CASSLDRTPNTEAFF. CDR3 nucleotides: TGTGCCAGCAGCTTAGACAGGACCCCGAACACTGAAGCTTTCTTT. This rearrangement joins TRBV7-2 to TRBJ1-1; possibly TRBD1 for D (5 bases). This CDR3 has 15 amino acids. V lost 1 base to trimming and J lost 1 base, with 10 bases between them. Germline-derived CDR1 and CDR2 are SGHTA and FQGNSA.

V usage is TRBV28 and J usage is TRBJ2-7; 10 positions match TRBD1. The CDR3 sequence is 14 residues long. Germline V CDR1 and CDR2: MDHEN, SYDVKM. With V trimmed by 6 bases and J by 4 bases, 6 bases remained unmatched. The CDR3 region has the DNA TGTGCCAGCAGGAAGACAGGGGGCGCTTACGAGCAGTACTTC. Its protein product is CASRKTGGAYEQYF.

The gene calls are TRBV10-3 and TRBJ1-1, with D possibly being TRBD1 (6 bases). Between the trimmed V and J ends, which lost 6 bases and 5 bases, there was a span of 19 bases. The CDR3 covers 15 residues. CDR1 and CDR2 from the germline V gene are ENHRY and SYGVKD. CDR3: CAIRSSTTGMTEAFF. The CDR3, as DNA: TGTGCCATCAGGAGCTCCACGACAGGTATGACTGAAGCTTTCTTT.

V usage is TRBV7-2 and J usage is TRBJ2-1, with D perhaps matching TRBD2 (7 bases). This CDR3 contains 16 residues. The V and J ends lost 5 bases and 4 bases respectively, with 18 bases between them. Germline V gene sequence: CDR1 SGHTA, CDR2 FQGNSA. The CDR3 reads CASSALRGGPYNEQFF. The CDR3 DNA reads TGTGCCAGCAGCGCCCTGAGGGGGGGCCCTTACAATGAGCAGTTCTTC.

V and J are TRBV5-4 and TRBJ2-7; 10 nucleotides match TRBD1. Losses at the gene ends were 4 bases for V and 0 bases for J; bases not matched to a gene: 4. CDR3 length: 15 residues. The V gene's germline CDR1 is SGHNT and CDR2 YYREEE (reference sequence). The CDR3 coding sequence is TGTGCCAGCAGCGAGGGACAGGGGAGCTCCTACGAGCAGTACTTC. This translates into CASSEGQGSSYEQYF.

This chain links TRBV11-2 with TRBJ2-7; the match to TRBD2 covers 10 bases. This CDR3 is built from 18 residues. Germline V lookup: CDR1 SGHAT, CDR2 FQNNGV. V lost 5 bases to trimming and J lost 2 bases; unmatched junction nucleotides: 15. CDR3 nucleotides: TGTGCCAGCAGCCCCACCTTAGCGGGAGGAGGAAGAGCCTACGAGCAGTACTTC. This codes for CASSPTLAGGGRAYEQYF.

The chain recombines TRBV3-1 (or the pseudogene TRBV3-2) with TRBJ2-2; 12 bases fit TRBD2. J was trimmed by 0 bases and V by 4 bases; bases with no gene match: 3. The CDR3 spans 17 residues. Germline V gene sequence: CDR1 LGHDT, CDR2 YNNKEL (reference sequence). The CDR3 DNA sequence: TGTGCCAGCAGCCGAGGACTAGCGGGAACGAACACCGGGGAGCTGTTTTTT. This encodes CASSRGLAGTNTGELFF.

This chain joins TRBV7-9 and TRBJ2-7; D possibly corresponds to TRBD2 (6 bases). V lost 1 base and J 2 bases, leaving 9 bases between the germline ends. The CDR3 totals 14 residues. CDR1 is SEHNR, CDR2 FQNEAQ, per germline (reference sequence). The CDR3 spells CASSLGSGTYEQYF. As DNA, the CDR3 is TGTGCCAGCAGCTTAGGTAGCGGTACCTACGAGCAGTACTTC. Variable domain in full (rest from reference TRBV7-9 and TRBJ2-7): DTGVSQNPRHKITKRGQNVTFRCDPISEHNRLYWYRQTLGQGPEFLTYFQNEAQLEKSRLLSDRFSAERPKGSFSTLEIQRTEQGDSAMYLCASSLGSGTYEQYFGPGTRLTVT.

The genes are TRBV6-5 and TRBJ1-4; no clear D. Trimming took 6 bases from V and 5 from J, leaving 16 bases between them. CDR1 and CDR2 (germline): MNHEY, SVGAGI. This CDR3 is built from 15 residues. The CDR3 sequence is CASRAGNSRNEKLFF. CDR3 bases: TGTGCCAGCAGGGCGGGGAACAGTCGGAATGAAAAACTGTTTTTT.

This clone has a handful of counts. This sequence joins TRBV9 and TRBJ2-1; 8 bases match TRBD1. The CDR3 contains 15 residues. The J segment lost 2 bases and the V segment lost 4 bases, leaving 5 bases of the junction unmatched. Per the germline V gene, CDR1 is SGDLS and CDR2 is YYNGEE. The CDR3 nucleotides are TGTGCCAGCAGCCCACGGACAGGGCCCTACAATGAGCAGTTCTTC. Its translation: CASSPRTGPYNEQFF.

This clone was counted a few times. Other nucleotide sequences in the sample specify the same CDR3. The chain has TRBV28 and TRBJ2-5; D not certain. The germline V gene encodes CDR1 MDHEN and CDR2 SYDVKM. V shed 2 bases and J shed 5 bases, with 3 bases lying between them. CDR3 length: 11 residues. CDR3 protein: CASSLQETQYF. CDR3 nucleotide sequence: TGTGCCAGCAGTTTACAGGAGACCCAGTACTTC. The full variable domain, rest sourced from reference TRBV28 and TRBJ2-5, is DVKVTQSSRYLVKRTGEKVFLECVQDMDHENMFWYRQDPGLGLRLIYFSYDVKMKEKGDIPEGYSVSREKKERFSLILESASTNQTSMYLCASSLQETQYFGPGTRLLVL.

The rearrangement uses TRBV29-1 and TRBJ2-5; no definite D call. Germline loops: CDR1 SQVTM, CDR2 ANQGSEA. V was shortened by 7 bases and J by 3 bases, with 15 bases between the two germline ends. The CDR3 contains 13 residues. In DNA, the CDR3 is TGCAGCGCCTGGCCCAGACAAAAAGAGACCCAGTACTTC. This encodes CSAWPRQKETQYF.

The gene calls are TRBV5-6 and TRBJ2-4; 7 bases map to TRBD2. CDR1 SGHDT and CDR2 YYEEEE come from the germline V gene. The CDR3 covers 16 residues. V lost 0 bases to trimming and J lost 3 bases; unmatched junction nucleotides: 6. In nucleotides, the CDR3 is TGTGCCAGCAGCTTGGGACCGGGAGGTTTCAAAAACATTCAGTACTTC. Translation gives CASSLGPGGFKNIQYF.

This rearrangement joins TRBV27 to TRBJ2-7; 7 bases are a match to TRBD1. Trimming removed 6 bases from V and 5 bases from J; junction bases left unmatched: 4. Germline V CDR1 and CDR2: MNHEY, SMNVEV (reference sequence). The CDR3 covers 12 residues. CDR3: CASSPTGHEQYF. As DNA, the CDR3 is TGTGCCAGCAGCCCGACAGGGCACGAGCAGTACTTC.

The sample holds one count of this clone. This chain connects TRBV25-1 to TRBJ1-2; D ambiguous. The germline gives CDR1 MGHDK, CDR2 SYGVNS. Between the trimmed V and J ends, which lost 4 bases and 8 bases, there was a span of 11 bases. The CDR3 spans 12 residues. The CDR3 protein is CASSGRVGGYTF. The DNA of the CDR3 is TGTGCCAGCAGTGGGAGGGTGGGCGGCTACACCTTC.

The rearrangement links TRBV6-2 or TRBV6-3 to TRBJ1-1; D not resolved. The CDR3 is 15 residues long. Trimming removed 2 bases at V and 4 bases at J, with 14 bases between. Germline loops: CDR1 MNHEY, CDR2 SVGEGT. The CDR3 DNA reads TGTGCCAGCAGTTACGGCGGGGTTGGTAGCACTGAAGCTTTCTTT. This codes for CASSYGGVGSTEAFF.

The chain has TRBV7-2 and TRBJ2-5, with 15 bases that match TRBD2. CDR1 SGHTA and CDR2 FQGNSA come from the germline V gene. The CDR3 has 17 residues. With V trimmed by 4 bases and J by 4 bases, 7 bases remained unmatched. In DNA form, the CDR3 reads TGTGCCAGCAGCTCCCGGACTAGCGGGAGGGCGGGAGAGACCCAGTACTTC. Translated: CASSSRTSGRAGETQYF.

The rearrangement joins TRBV3-1 (or the pseudogene TRBV3-2) to TRBJ2-3; 9 nucleotides line up with TRBD2. The J segment lost 0 bases and the V segment lost 5 bases, leaving 15 bases of the junction unmatched. This CDR3 has 19 amino acids. Germline V lookup: CDR1 LGHDT, CDR2 YNNKEL (reference sequence). CDR3 DNA: TGTGCCAGCAGCGAGCCTTCTAGCGGGGCCGGAGCTAGCACAGATACGCAGTATTTT. Amino acids: CASSEPSSGAGASTDTQYF.

This clone showed up just once. V gene TRBV9 combines with J gene TRBJ2-3; 8 positions agree with TRBD1. Per germline, CDR1 SGDLS and CDR2 YYNGEE. The CDR3 is made up of 15 amino acids. J gave up 3 bases and V 6 bases, and 9 bases lay outside the gene matches. The CDR3 nucleotides are TGTGCCAGCACCGCGGACAGGGCTCTGACAGATACGCAGTATTTT. Translation: CASTADRALTDTQYF.

The chain couples TRBV6-1 to TRBJ1-2; D possibly corresponds to TRBD1 (6 bases). Trimming removed 1 base at V and 5 bases at J, with 8 bases between. From germline, CDR1 is MNHNS and CDR2 SASEGT. The CDR3 is 13 residues long. CDR3 region: CASSEVTGYGYTF. Written as DNA, the CDR3 is TGTGCCAGCAGTGAAGTTACAGGGTATGGCTACACCTTC.

This chain joins TRBV19 and TRBJ1-5; possibly TRBD1 for D (5 bases). Trimming removed 4 bases from V and 5 bases from J, with 12 bases in between. Germline lookup yields CDR1 LNHDA and CDR2 SQIVND (reference sequence). The CDR3 runs to 14 residues. The CDR3 protein is CASSTPGPYQPQHF. CDR3 sequence (DNA): TGTGCCAGTAGTACCCCAGGGCCCTATCAGCCCCAGCATTTT.

The V gene is TRBV18, the J gene TRBJ1-1, with D hard to call. V lost 4 bases, J lost 1 base, and 10 bases lay in between. Germline V gene lookup returns CDR1 KGHSH and CDR2 LQKENI. CDR3 size: 14 residues. This chain's CDR3 is CASSLTGRNTEAFF. In nucleotides, the CDR3 is TGTGCCAGCTCACTAACCGGGAGGAACACTGAAGCTTTCTTT.

The rearrangement joins TRBV5-4 to TRBJ1-6; D is possibly TRBD1 (6 bases). There are 14 residues in the CDR3. The germline V and J ends were trimmed by 9 bases and 7 bases, with 17 bases remaining between them. Germline CDR1 is SGHNT and CDR2 is YYREEE (reference sequence). The CDR3 DNA reads as TGTGCCACCGGGGTGAACAGGGTGAATTCACCCCTCCACTTT. Translated, it gives CATGVNRVNSPLHF.

The chain employs TRBV2 and TRBJ2-7; D unresolved. This CDR3 comprises 10 residues. Trimming shortened V by 4 bases and J by 4 bases, and 2 bases separated the two germline ends. The germline V gene has CDR1 SNHLY and CDR2 FYNNEI. CDR3 sequence: CASSAYEQYF. In DNA form, the CDR3 reads TGTGCCAGCAGTGCGTACGAGCAGTACTTC.

This clone occurred a few times. This sequence joins TRBV19 and TRBJ1-1; 7 bases fit TRBD1. This CDR3 has 16 residues. V dropped 3 bases and J dropped 1; count of bases not matched to a gene: 8. Germline values: CDR1 LNHDA, CDR2 SQIVND (reference sequence). CDR3 region: CASSIYRGAGNTEAFF. The CDR3 DNA reads TGTGCCAGTAGTATTTACAGGGGCGCCGGGAACACTGAAGCTTTCTTT.

This clone showed up just once. The chain recombines TRBV7-2 with TRBJ2-3, with TRBD2 identical over 7 bases. This CDR3 is 15 amino acids long. From germline, CDR1 is SGHTA and CDR2 FQGNSA. J lost 9 bases, V lost 2 bases, and 11 bases had no gene match. DNA for the CDR3: TGTGCCAGCAGCTTACTAGCGGCCGGCGGCGACACGCAGTATTTT. Translated, it gives CASSLLAAGGDTQYF.

The chain links TRBV27 to TRBJ2-6; D perhaps matches TRBD1 (7 bases). Germline values: CDR1 MNHEY, CDR2 SMNVEV (reference sequence). Deletions cut 4 bases from V and 2 bases from J, with 9 bases between. This CDR3 is built from 15 residues. The CDR3 nucleotides are TGTGCCAGCAGTTCCAGGGGGGCTGGGGCCAACGTCCTGACTTTC. Amino acids: CASSSRGAGANVLTF.

The chain recombines TRBV30 with TRBJ1-2, with D uncertain. The germline V gene encodes CDR1 GTSNPN and CDR2 SVGIG (reference sequence). The ends were cut back, 0 bases at V and 8 bases at J, with 7 bases in the middle. This CDR3 has 11 residues. CDR3 sequence: CAWSVNEGYTF. The CDR3 DNA sequence: TGTGCCTGGAGTGTAAATGAGGGCTACACCTTC.